This TCR beta chain is from a study of Graves' ophthalmopathy and Graves' hyperthyroidism. Study as a whole: There was a collection of peripheral blood at initial diagnosis, before any treatment. Findings and caveats of the study: Sensitivity reached nearly 71% and specificity around 72% when the model predicted ophthalmopathy progression.

Thyroid ultrasound, orbital computed tomography, TRAb, serum thyroxine and clinical symptoms formed the basis of diagnosis. Per the germline V gene, CDR1 is MNHNS and CDR2 is SASEGT. The CDR3 spans 14 residues. Trimming pared 6 bases from V and 7 bases from J, leaving 16 bases between. Remarks on this clonotype: Antigen unknown.

Researchers took RNA transcripts and amplified TCR beta CDR3 regions from them. HTBI primers were employed in first-round RT-PCR, then a second-round multiplex PCR followed. One entry per CDR3 protein, called by TCRdb with MiXCR from the multiplex PCR reads. The repertoire has 350,000 to 400,000 distinct CDR3 sequences, 15% to 17% of them found once; the top ten carry about 7%. The rearrangement uses TRBV6-1 and TRBJ2-4; weak D call: TRBD1 (6 bases). Specimen: peripheral blood. This clonotype was sampled from a young woman with stable Graves' hyperthyroidism. CDR3 DNA sequence: TGTGCCAGCAGCCCCTTCAATAGGGGGAACATTCAGTACTTC. This sequence encodes CASSPFNRGNIQYF.